The sequence of this T cell receptor (beta chain) was determined in a study of identical twins. Study conclusions and caveats: Beta out-of-frame sequences showed weaker excess twin sharing.

J was trimmed by 10 bases and V by 4 bases; bases with no gene match: 12. The CDR3 covers 14 residues. Per germline, CDR1 MNHEY and CDR2 SMNVEV (reference sequence). This clonotype has just a few counts. The antigen is undetermined. TCRdb itself ran the 5' RACE reads through MiXCR, one entry per CDR3 protein. Among 500,000 to 650,000 distinct CDR3 sequences listed, about 7% were seen once. The same sample was also used in a study of yellow fever vaccine responses in identical twins.

This receptor was identified in a woman between 18 and 29 years old in good health. The chain has TRBV27 and TRBJ1-1; TRBD1 matches at 7 bases. Specimen: PBMCs. The CDR3 nucleotides read TGTGCCAGCAGTTCCACCGACAGGGTACGATTAGCTTTCTTT. Translated: CASSSTDRVRLAFF.